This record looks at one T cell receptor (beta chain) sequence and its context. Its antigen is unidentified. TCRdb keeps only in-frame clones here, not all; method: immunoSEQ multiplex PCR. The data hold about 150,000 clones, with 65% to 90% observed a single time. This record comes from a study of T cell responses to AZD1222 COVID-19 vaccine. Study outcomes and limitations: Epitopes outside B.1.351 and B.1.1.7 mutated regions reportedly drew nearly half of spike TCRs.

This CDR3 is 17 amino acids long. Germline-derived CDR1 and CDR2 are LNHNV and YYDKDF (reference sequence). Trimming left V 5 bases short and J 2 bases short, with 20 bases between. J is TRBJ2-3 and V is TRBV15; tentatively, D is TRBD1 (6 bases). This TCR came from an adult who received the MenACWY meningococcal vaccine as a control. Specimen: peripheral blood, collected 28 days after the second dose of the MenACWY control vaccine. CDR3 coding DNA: TGTGCCACCAGCGACCGACCCTCGGACAGTTTCACAGATACGCAGTATTTT. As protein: CATSDRPSDSFTDTQYF. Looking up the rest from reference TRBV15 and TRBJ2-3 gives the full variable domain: DAMVIQNPRYQVTQFGKPVTLSCSQTLNHNVMYWYQQKSSQAPKLLFHYYDKDFNNEADTPDNFQSRRPNTSFCFLDIRSPGLGDTAMYLCATSDRPSDSFTDTQYFGPGTRLTVL.